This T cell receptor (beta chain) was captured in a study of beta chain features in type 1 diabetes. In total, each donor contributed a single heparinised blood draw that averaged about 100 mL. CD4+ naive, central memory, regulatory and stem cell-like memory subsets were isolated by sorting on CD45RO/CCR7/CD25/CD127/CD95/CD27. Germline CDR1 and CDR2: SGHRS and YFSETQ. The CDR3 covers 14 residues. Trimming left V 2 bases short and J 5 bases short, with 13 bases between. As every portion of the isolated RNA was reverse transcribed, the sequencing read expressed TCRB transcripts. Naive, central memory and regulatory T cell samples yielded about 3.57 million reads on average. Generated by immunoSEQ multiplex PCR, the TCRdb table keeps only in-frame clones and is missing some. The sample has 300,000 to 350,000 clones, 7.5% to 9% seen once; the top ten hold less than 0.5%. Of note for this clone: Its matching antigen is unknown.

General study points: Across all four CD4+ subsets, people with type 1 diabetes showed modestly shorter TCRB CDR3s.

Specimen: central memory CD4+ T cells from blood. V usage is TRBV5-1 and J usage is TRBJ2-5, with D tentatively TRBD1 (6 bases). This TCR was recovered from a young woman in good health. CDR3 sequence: CASSLTGSIETQYF. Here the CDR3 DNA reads TGCGCCAGCAGCTTAACAGGGAGTATCGAGACCCAGTACTTC.